This T cell receptor (beta chain) derives from a study of CD8 T cells in Susac syndrome. cDNA came from about 0.5 to 1 ug RNA primed by random hexamers. TCR beta CDR3 was amplified by immunoSEQ covering 54 Vbeta and 13 Jbeta. TCRdb itself ran the immunoSEQ multiplex PCR reads through MiXCR, one entry per CDR3 protein. This sample has more than 150,000 distinct CDR3 sequences, with roughly 94% found just once. Sequencing of TCR beta was performed on blood CD8+ T cells and on blood CD4+ T cells. Age- and sex-matched healthy donors served as the control group. Germline values: CDR1 MNHEY, CDR2 SVGEGT. This CDR3 has 13 amino acids.

The sequencing sample was made of CD4+ T cells from PBMCs. The chain uses TRBV6-2 or TRBV6-3 and TRBJ2-7, with a possible D match to TRBD2 (6 bases). The source of this sequence is a human donor in good health. CDR3 in DNA: TGTGCTACGGGGGATTGGCAGTCCTACGAGCAGTACTTC. Translation gives CATGDWQSYEQYF.